Below are 24 T cell receptor beta chains sequenced from a single sample in a study of cytomegalovirus exposure and HLA in healthy donors (TCRdb year 2017). Library method: the immunoSEQ multiplex PCR assay. For the multiplex PCR, a mixture combining 60 forward primers for TCR Vbeta segments and 13 reverse primers for TCR Jbeta segments was used. As stored in TCRdb, this immuneACCESS dataset retains in-frame rearrangements with V and J assigned. A fraction of the clones does not appear; measured against another copy, unresolved V genes explain less than half of the discrepancy, and the remainder lacks a known reason. This sample is represented by around 190,000 clones; 84% of them were singletons. The leading ten clones occupy approximately 1.2% of the sample. Material for sequencing was PBMCs. Receptors originate from a girl aged 2-10 years in good health and CMV-seropositive.

CDR3 protein: CASSGAGRETQYF. CDR3 DNA sequence: TGTGCCAGCAGTGGAGCGGGTCGGGAGACCCAGTACTTC. The chain has TRBV25-1 and TRBJ2-5, with D possibly matching TRBD2 (6 bases). The CDR3 is 13 amino acids. The ends were cut back, 4 bases at V and 5 bases at J, with 11 bases in the middle. From germline, CDR1 is MGHDK and CDR2 SYGVNS.

V usage is TRBV21-1 and J usage is TRBJ1-2. TRBV21-1 is a listed pseudogene. The length of the CDR3 is 13 residues. In DNA, the CDR3 is TGTGCCAGCAGCAAATACTTGCTAAGTTTCTACACCTTC. It translates to CASSKYLLSFYTF.

The genes are TRBV5-1 and TRBJ2-2; 9 bases are a match to TRBD1. V lost 3 bases, J lost 8 bases, and 5 bases stayed unmatched. The CDR3 sequence is 14 residues long. Germline V gives CDR1 SGHRS, CDR2 YFSETQ. CDR3 coding DNA: TGCGCCAGCAGCTCGGGACAGGGCCCGGGGGAGCTGTTTTTT. This sequence encodes CASSSGQGPGELFF.

This sequence joins TRBV28 and TRBJ2-7, with D perhaps matching TRBD2 (5 bases). This CDR3 has 16 amino acids. Germline values: CDR1 MDHEN, CDR2 SYDVKM. Trimming stripped 3 bases from V and 4 bases from J, with 19 bases between. The DNA for the CDR3 is TGTGCCAGCAGTTTTACTTCGTCCGCGGGTGGATACGAGCAGTACTTC. It encodes CASSFTSSAGGYEQYF.

The gene calls are TRBV6-6 and TRBJ2-3; 8 nucleotides align to TRBD2. Germline trimming cut 4 bases from V and 1 base from J; bases unmatched to any gene: 7. Germline-derived CDR1 and CDR2 are MNHNY and SVGAGI (reference sequence). This CDR3 comprises 16 residues. This CDR3 reads CASSWSTSGRTDTQYF. In DNA, the CDR3 is TGTGCCAGCAGTTGGTCCACTAGCGGACGCACAGATACGCAGTATTTT.

The J gene is TRBJ1-5, the V gene TRBV19, with D possibly TRBD1 on 6 matching bases. Looked up from germline, CDR1 is LNHDA and CDR2 is SQIVND (reference sequence). The CDR3 loop spans 15 amino acids. V was trimmed by 7 bases and J by 5 bases, leaving 18 bases between them. The CDR3 loop reads CASKQRTVRDQPQHF. DNA of the CDR3: TGTGCCAGTAAACAAAGGACAGTCAGGGATCAGCCCCAGCATTTT.

The chain joins TRBV5-1 to TRBJ2-1, with TRBD2 as a possible D gene (5 bases). Germline CDR1 and CDR2: SGHRS and YFSETQ. Trimming pared 4 bases from V and 2 bases from J, leaving 16 bases between. The CDR3 spans 16 residues. The CDR3: CASSAGALSAYNEQFF. In DNA, the CDR3 is TGCGCCAGCAGCGCTGGTGCACTTAGCGCCTACAATGAGCAGTTCTTC. Full variable domain (missing parts from reference TRBV5-1 and TRBJ2-1): KAGVTQTPRYLIKTRGQQVTLSCSPISGHRSVSWYQQTPGQGLQFLFEYFSETQRNKGNFPGRFSGRQFSNSRSEMNVSTLELGDSALYLCASSAGALSAYNEQFFGPGTRLTVL.

The chain combines TRBV20-1 with TRBJ1-4; the D is unclear. Germline V gene lookup returns CDR1 DFQATT and CDR2 SNEGSKA (reference sequence). Trimming removed 3 bases from V and 5 bases from J, with 4 bases in between. The CDR3 is made up of 11 amino acids. CDR3 loop: CSASQNEKLFF. In DNA form, the CDR3 reads TGCAGTGCTAGCCAAAATGAAAAACTGTTTTTT.

This chain uses TRBV5-4 with TRBJ2-3, with 10 bases that match TRBD2. The germline V gene has CDR1 SGHNT and CDR2 YYREEE (reference sequence). This CDR3 spans 13 amino acids. V lost 4 bases and J lost 8; bases outside the gene matches: 4. The CDR3 DNA reads as TGTGCCAGCAGCCTGAAGCGGGAGGGTACGCAGTATTTT. As protein: CASSLKREGTQYF.

The chain uses TRBV6-1 and TRBJ2-3; weak D call: TRBD1 (5 bases). From germline, CDR1 is MNHNS and CDR2 SASEGT. V lost 4 bases, J lost 0 bases, and 14 bases lay in between. This CDR3 spans 16 amino acids. The CDR3 nucleotides read TGTGCCAGCAGTGTTCGACAGCGCACTAGCACAGATACGCAGTATTTT. Translation: CASSVRQRTSTDTQYF.

The gene calls are TRBV30 and TRBJ1-4; D is possibly TRBD1 (6 bases). There are 15 residues in the CDR3. Germline assignment: CDR1 GTSNPN and CDR2 SVGIG (reference sequence). Trimming removed 4 bases from V and 3 bases from J, with 15 bases in between. The CDR3: CAWTSGVGPNEKLFF. Here the CDR3 DNA reads TGTGCCTGGACCTCAGGGGTTGGGCCTAATGAAAAACTGTTTTTT.

The V gene is TRBV29-1, the J gene TRBJ2-4; possibly TRBD1 for D (5 bases). CDR1 and CDR2 (germline): SQVTM, ANQGSEA. V was cut by 8 bases and J by 0 bases, with 20 bases left in between. The CDR3 totals 16 residues. The CDR3 coding sequence is TGCAGCAACCCCCGAGACAGTCGTCTAGCCAAAAACATTCAGTACTTC. Protein: CSNPRDSRLAKNIQYF. Variable domain in full (rest from reference TRBV29-1 and TRBJ2-4): SAVISQKPSRDICQRGTSLTIQCQVDSQVTMMFWYRQQPGQSLTLIATANQGSEATYESGFVIDKFPISRPNLTFSTLTVSNMSPEDSSIYLCSNPRDSRLAKNIQYFGAGTRLSVL.

V and J are TRBV13 and TRBJ2-1; the match to TRBD2 covers 10 bases. This CDR3 region has 15 residues. With 2 bases clipped from V and 4 bases from J, the junction kept 2 bases outside the gene matches. CDR1 is PRHDT, CDR2 FYEKMQ, per germline (reference sequence). The CDR3 here is CASSLTSGEYNEQFF. CDR3 DNA: TGTGCCAGCAGCTTAACTAGCGGGGAATACAATGAGCAGTTCTTC.

This chain links TRBV12-5 with TRBJ2-6; D possibly corresponds to TRBD2 (5 bases). CDR1 LGHNT and CDR2 FRNRAP come from the germline V gene. The CDR3 length is 17 residues. V lost 4 bases to trimming and J lost 0 bases, with 13 bases between them. The CDR3 DNA follows: TGTGCTAGTGGTTATGCCTACGGGAACTCTGGGGCCAACGTCCTGACTTTC. This encodes CASGYAYGNSGANVLTF.

The V call is TRBV2, the J call TRBJ2-7; 12 bases fit TRBD2. V shed 3 bases, J shed 5 bases, and the junction held 11 bases outside the gene matches. Germline CDR1 is SNHLY and CDR2 is FYNNEI. The CDR3 has 17 residues. CDR3 residues: CASSDFVWGLAGNEQYF. CDR3 in DNA: TGTGCCAGCAGTGACTTTGTTTGGGGACTAGCGGGTAACGAGCAGTACTTC.

Here the CDR3 reads CAWRLYSGQYNSPLHF. The CDR3 DNA is TGTGCCTGGAGACTGTACTCGGGACAGTATAATTCACCCCTCCACTTT. The chain combines TRBV30 with TRBJ1-6, with 7 bases that match TRBD1. Germline values: CDR1 GTSNPN, CDR2 SVGIG (reference sequence). Losses at the gene ends were 3 bases for V and 4 bases for J; bases not matched to a gene: 9. This CDR3 has 16 amino acids.

This clone was seen a few times. The rearrangement uses TRBV30 and TRBJ1-1, with a possible D match to TRBD1 (6 bases). Deletions cut 4 bases from V and 2 bases from J, with 17 bases between. The CDR3 is made up of 15 amino acids. Germline CDR1 and CDR2: GTSNPN and SVGIG (reference sequence). The CDR3 DNA reads as TGTGCCTGGACGTCCGGGAGGACAGCTAACACTGAAGCTTTCTTT. Its protein is CAWTSGRTANTEAFF.

J is TRBJ1-3 and V is TRBV6-1; D not resolved. The ends were cut back, 2 bases at V and 4 bases at J, with 15 bases in the middle. CDR1 is MNHNS and CDR2 is SASEGT in the germline V gene. CDR3 length: 16 amino acids. DNA for the CDR3: TGTGCCAGCAGTGAATCCGGGATTCTAAAGGGAAACACCATATATTTT. Protein sequence: CASSESGILKGNTIYF.

The V and J genes are TRBV5-1 and TRBJ1-2; a possible D gene is TRBD1 (6 bases). Germline V gene sequence: CDR1 SGHRS, CDR2 YFSETQ. The length of the CDR3 is 14 residues. Trimming stripped 4 bases from V and 4 bases from J, with 14 bases between. CDR3 residues: CASSTQGRSYGYTF. The CDR3, as DNA: TGCGCCAGCAGCACACAGGGACGTTCCTATGGCTACACCTTC. Full variable domain (outside the CDR3, taken from reference TRBV5-1 and TRBJ1-2): KAGVTQTPRYLIKTRGQQVTLSCSPISGHRSVSWYQQTPGQGLQFLFEYFSETQRNKGNFPGRFSGRQFSNSRSEMNVSTLELGDSALYLCASSTQGRSYGYTFGSGTRLTVV.

The genes are TRBV6-5 and TRBJ2-7; a possible D gene is TRBD1 (7 bases). Trimming pared 6 bases from V and 2 bases from J, leaving 17 bases between. The CDR3 has 15 residues. The germline V gene encodes CDR1 MNHEY and CDR2 SVGAGI. Here the CDR3 DNA reads TGTGCCAGCAGGCCAGCCAGGGGGGCCACCTACGAGCAGTACTTC. Translating gives CASRPARGATYEQYF.

CDR3 sequence (DNA): TGCGCCAGCAGCCAAGAATGGTCTAGCGGGGTCCAAGAGACCCAGTACTTC. It is translated as CASSQEWSSGVQETQYF. V usage is TRBV4-1 and J usage is TRBJ2-5; 9 bases match TRBD2. The length of the CDR3 is 17 residues. J was trimmed by 1 base and V by 0 bases; bases with no gene match: 6. Looked up from germline, CDR1 is MGHRA and CDR2 is YSYEKL.

This rearrangement joins TRBV11-3 to TRBJ2-4; 7 nucleotides match TRBD2. This CDR3 region has 18 residues. Germline loops: CDR1 SGHNT, CDR2 YENEEA. Unmatched junction bases numbered 11, after V lost 1 base and J lost 2 bases. The CDR3 sequence is CASSLVGGRVGTKNIQYF. The CDR3 nucleotides are TGTGCCAGCAGCTTAGTAGGCGGGAGAGTCGGTACCAAAAACATTCAGTACTTC. Filled out from reference TRBV11-3 and TRBJ2-4, the complete variable domain reads EAGVVQSPRYKIIEKKQPVAFWCNPISGHNTLYWYLQNLGQGPELLIRYENEEAVDDSQLPKDRFSAERLKGVDSTLKIQPAELGDSAVYLCASSLVGGRVGTKNIQYFGAGTRLSVL.

Comments on this clone: The same CDR3 also results from other DNA sequences found in this sample. V usage is TRBV30 and J usage is TRBJ1-5; TRBD1 might be the D (6 bases). The V end lost 5 bases, the J end lost 2 bases, and 10 bases lay between the germline ends. The CDR3 runs 13 residues. Germline V gene data show CDR1 as GTSNPN and CDR2 as SVGIG (reference sequence). CDR3 region: CAWAEGGNQPQHF. CDR3 sequence (DNA): TGTGCCTGGGCAGAGGGGGGCAATCAGCCCCAGCATTTT.

The J gene is TRBJ2-1, the V gene TRBV21-1; TRBD1 reflects the table's D call only, with no check against the DNA. TRBV21-1 is a documented pseudogene. The CDR3 runs 15 residues. CDR3 residues: CASNNSVNPYNEQFF. The CDR3 DNA follows: TGTGCCAGCAACAACTCAGTGAACCCTTACAATGAGCAGTTCTTC.